A selection of T cell receptor beta chains follows, all from one sample in a study of blood T cell repertoires in COVID-19. The assay was immunoSEQ multiplex PCR, and TCRdb's table has in-frame clones only and misses some. The profile covers about 50,000 clones, with about 83% appearing a single time and about 14% taken by the ten largest. Sample: peripheral blood. The receptors stem from a human donor in a cohort sampled during active COVID-19. CDR3s include the opening cysteine and the closing phenylalanine or tryptophan. D genes are given only for firm matches. Not all rows give a size; the values are once, few, many and, for expanded clones, a class.

d_gene	len	v_gene	abundance	j_gene	CDR3nt	CDR3aa
-	14	TRBV5-6	-	TRBJ2-5	TGTGCCAGCAGCTTCAGGGGCTCCCAAGAGACCCAGTACTTC	CASSFRGSQETQYF
TRBD1	15	TRBV5-5	-	TRBJ1-4	TGTGCCAGCAGCTCCCTCGACAGGGGGCCCGAAAAACTGTTTTTT	CASSSLDRGPEKLFF
-	16	TRBV19	-	TRBJ2-7	TGTGCCAGTAGTAAATCTGGGAGCGGGCCGGGCTACGAGCAGTACTTC	CASSKSGSGPGYEQYF
TRBD1	16	TRBV6-2/TRBV6-3	once	TRBJ1-6	TGTGCCAGCAGTGACAGGGTCAGCTCCTATAATTCACCCCTCCACTTT	CASSDRVSSYNSPLHF
-	14	TRBV7-2	-	TRBJ2-7	TGTGCCAGCAGCCCAGACAGGTCTCGTTACGAGCAGTACTTC	CASSPDRSRYEQYF
-	12	TRBV13	-	TRBJ2-7	TGTGCCAGCAGCCCCGGGGGTTACGAGCAGTACTTC	CASSPGGYEQYF
TRBD1	17	TRBV12-5	once	TRBJ1-4	TGTGCTAGTGGTTTGGCGCGGGGACAGGGACTTAATGAAAAACTGTTTTTT	CASGLARGQGLNEKLFF
-	15	TRBV5-1	-	TRBJ1-4	TGCGCCAGCAGCTTCTCCGGGACACATAATGAAAAACTGTTTTTT	CASSFSGTHNEKLFF
TRBD1	11	TRBV3-1/TRBV3-2	-	TRBJ2-7	TGTGCCAGCAGCCAAGGACAGGGATTACGCTTC	CASSQGQGLRF
TRBD1	16	TRBV5-4	-	TRBJ2-3	TGTGCCAGCAGCTTCTCTCAGGGTCAGGGGGCGGATACGCAGTATTTT	CASSFSQGQGADTQYF
-	13	TRBV6-4	few	TRBJ2-2	TGTGCCAGCAGTGAGCGGAGCACCGGGGAGCTGTTTTTT	CASSERSTGELFF
-	15	TRBV19	-	TRBJ1-5	TGTGCCAGTACCCTACCGGGGGGCGCGGGTCAGCCCCAGCATTTT	CASTLPGGAGQPQHF
-	12	TRBV7-3	-	TRBJ2-5	TGTGCCAGCAGCGGGAACGGGGGGACCCAGTACTTC	CASSGNGGTQYF
-	16	TRBV5-1	-	TRBJ1-3	TGCGCCAGCAGCTTAGGAGATGGTTCGGCCGGAAACACCATATATTTT	CASSLGDGSAGNTIYF
-	12	TRBV15	-	TRBJ1-6	TGTGCCACCAGCGTAAGGGGCTCACCCCTCCACTTT	CATSVRGSPLHF
-	15	TRBV13	-	TRBJ1-1	TGTGCCAGCAGCTTTCGCGGGAGGGGATTCACTGAAGCTTTCTTT	CASSFRGRGFTEAFF
-	15	TRBV6-5	-	TRBJ2-7	TGTGCCAGCAGGCCCCCCGGCCCCCTTTCGGGGGAGCAGTACTTC	CASRPPGPLSGEQYF
TRBD1	16	TRBV7-9	-	TRBJ2-7	TGTGCCAGCAGCTTAGTCCCGGGACAGGGGTTCTACGAGCAGTACTTC	CASSLVPGQGFYEQYF
-	14	TRBV28	-	TRBJ1-6	TGTGCCAGCAGCCCCCAGGAGGGCTTATCACCCCTCCACTTT	CASSPQEGLSPLHF
TRBD1	14	TRBV5-1	-	TRBJ1-2	TGCGCCAGCAGCTTGGAACAGGGGACCTATGGCTACACCTTC	CASSLEQGTYGYTF
-	10	TRBV28	-	TRBJ1-2	TGTGCCAGCAGTTCATATGGCTACACCTTC	CASSSYGYTF
TRBD2	17	TRBV19	-	TRBJ2-1	TGTGCCAGTAGTATAGGGCCTAGCGGGATTACATACAATGAGCAGTTCTTC	CASSIGPSGITYNEQFF
TRBD1	13	TRBV28	-	TRBJ1-2	TGTGCCAGCAGCCGGGACAGGGGCAAAGGCTACACCTTC	CASSRDRGKGYTF
-	12	TRBV19	-	TRBJ2-2	TGTGCCAGTAGTAATCGGGGCGGGGAGCTGTTTTTT	CASSNRGGELFF
TRBD1	15	TRBV6-6	-	TRBJ1-1	TGTGCCAGCAGTTACGGACAGGGTGTAAAAACTGAAGCTTTCTTT	CASSYGQGVKTEAFF
-	13	TRBV6-4	-	TRBJ1-5	TGTGCCAGCAGTGCAACTGGCAATCAGCCCCAGCATTTT	CASSATGNQPQHF
-	14	TRBV7-9	-	TRBJ2-5	TGTGCCAGCAGCTTAGATGGCTCATGGGAGACCCAGTACTTC	CASSLDGSWETQYF
-	16	TRBV27	-	TRBJ2-1	TGTGCCAGCAGTCCCGGGGACACGTACTCCTACAATGAGCAGTTCTTC	CASSPGDTYSYNEQFF
-	13	TRBV18	-	TRBJ1-1	TGTGCCAGCTCAACTGGACAGAACACTGAAGCTTTCTTT	CASSTGQNTEAFF
TRBD2	17	TRBV15	-	TRBJ2-1	TGTGCCACCAGCAGAGCCTTACTAGCGGGAGGAAGCAATGAGCAGTTCTTC	CATSRALLAGGSNEQFF
-	16	TRBV18	-	TRBJ1-1	TGTGCCAGCTCACCGGCGGGGTTGGACACGAACACTGAAGCTTTCTTT	CASSPAGLDTNTEAFF
-	13	TRBV6-5	-	TRBJ2-3	TGTGCCAGCAGTTACTCCCAGGAAGATACGCAGTATTTT	CASSYSQEDTQYF
TRBD1	14	TRBV15	once	TRBJ1-2	TGTGCCACCAGCAGAGATGACAGGGAGGATGGCTACACCTTC	CATSRDDREDGYTF